This T cell receptor beta chain was found in a study of blood T cell repertoires in COVID-19. On the study more broadly: Samples came from the United States, Italy and Spain, spanning acute and convalescent COVID-19.

The study recruited people aged roughly 18 to 95 years across 24 US areas. Participants classified as exposed had met a COVID-19 case within 2 weeks before study entry. V dropped 1 base and J dropped 2 bases, with 8 bases sitting between them. CDR1 SGHVS and CDR2 FQNEAQ come from the germline V gene. The CDR3 extends over 14 amino acids. Original analysis: Estimation of nucleated cell counts was performed using reference gene primer amplification. Repertoires were generated with immunoSEQ multiplex PCR, while TCRdb's copy carries only in-frame clones and drops some. The V and J calls and clone size were taken over from that table, and D and trimming were inferred from the DNA. The profile shows 260,000 or so clones, 83% of them singletons.

The rearrangement links TRBV7-8 to TRBJ1-1; D possibly corresponds to TRBD1 (5 bases). Sample: PBMCs or T cells enriched from blood (not recorded which). This TCR was recovered from a woman aged 40-49 years who had been exposed to COVID-19. DNA for the CDR3: TGTGCCAGCAGCTTAGGAACAGGAAACACTGAAGCTTTCTTT. The encoded protein is CASSLGTGNTEAFF.